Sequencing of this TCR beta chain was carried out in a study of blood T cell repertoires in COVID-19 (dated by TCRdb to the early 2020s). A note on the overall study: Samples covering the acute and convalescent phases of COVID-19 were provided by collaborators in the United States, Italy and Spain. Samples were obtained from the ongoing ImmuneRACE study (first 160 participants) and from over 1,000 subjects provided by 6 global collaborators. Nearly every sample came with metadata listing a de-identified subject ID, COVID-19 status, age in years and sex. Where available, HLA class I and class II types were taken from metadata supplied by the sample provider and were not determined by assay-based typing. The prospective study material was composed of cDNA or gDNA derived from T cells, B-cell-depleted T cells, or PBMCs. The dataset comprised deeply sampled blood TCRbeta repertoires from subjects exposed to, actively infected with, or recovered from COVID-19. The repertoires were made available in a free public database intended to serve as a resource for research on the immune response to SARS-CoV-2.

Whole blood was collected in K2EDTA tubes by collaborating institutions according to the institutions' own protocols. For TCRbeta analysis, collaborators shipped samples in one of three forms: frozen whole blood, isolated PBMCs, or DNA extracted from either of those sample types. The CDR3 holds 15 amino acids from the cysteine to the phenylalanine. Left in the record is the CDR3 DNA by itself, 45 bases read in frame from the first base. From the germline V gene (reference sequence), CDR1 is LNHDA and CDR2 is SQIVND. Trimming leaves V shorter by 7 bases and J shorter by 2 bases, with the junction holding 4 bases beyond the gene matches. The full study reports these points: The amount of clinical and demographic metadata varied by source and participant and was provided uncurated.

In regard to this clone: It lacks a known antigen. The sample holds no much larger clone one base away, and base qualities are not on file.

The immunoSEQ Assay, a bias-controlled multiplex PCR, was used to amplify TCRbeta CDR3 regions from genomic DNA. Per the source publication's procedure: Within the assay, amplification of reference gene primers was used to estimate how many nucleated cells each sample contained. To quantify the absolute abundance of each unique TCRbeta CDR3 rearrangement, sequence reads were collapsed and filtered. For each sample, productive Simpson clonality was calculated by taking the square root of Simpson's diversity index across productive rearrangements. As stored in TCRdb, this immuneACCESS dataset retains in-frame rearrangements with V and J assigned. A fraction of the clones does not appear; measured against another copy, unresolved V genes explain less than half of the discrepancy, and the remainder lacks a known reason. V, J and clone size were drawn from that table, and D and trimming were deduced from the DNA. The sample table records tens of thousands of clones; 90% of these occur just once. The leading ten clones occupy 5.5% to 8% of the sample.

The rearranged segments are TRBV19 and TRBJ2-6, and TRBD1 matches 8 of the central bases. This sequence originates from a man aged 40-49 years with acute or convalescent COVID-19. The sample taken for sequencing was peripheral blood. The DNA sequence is TGTGCCAGTACTCCGGGACAGGCTGGGGCCAACGTCCTGACTTTC. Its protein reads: CASTPGQAGANVLTF. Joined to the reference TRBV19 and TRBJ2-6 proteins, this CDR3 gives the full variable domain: DGGITQSPKYLFRKEGQNVTLSCEQNLNHDAMYWYRQDPGQGLRLIYYSQIVNDFQKGDIAEGYSVSREKKESFPLTVTSAQKNPTAFYLCASTPGQAGANVLTFGAGSRLTVL.